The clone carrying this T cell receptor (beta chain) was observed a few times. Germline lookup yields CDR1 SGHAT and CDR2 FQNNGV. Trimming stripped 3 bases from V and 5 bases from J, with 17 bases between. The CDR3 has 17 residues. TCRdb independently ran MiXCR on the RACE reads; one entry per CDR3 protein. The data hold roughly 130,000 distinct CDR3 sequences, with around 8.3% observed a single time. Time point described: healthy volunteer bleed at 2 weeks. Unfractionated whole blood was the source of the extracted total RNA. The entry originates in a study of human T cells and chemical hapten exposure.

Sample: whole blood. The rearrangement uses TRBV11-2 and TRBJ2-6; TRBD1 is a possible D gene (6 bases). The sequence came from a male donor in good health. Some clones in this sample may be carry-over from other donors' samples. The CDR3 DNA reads TGTGCCAGCAGCTTGGGACAAGGGAAACTAAGGGCCAACGTCCTGACTTTC. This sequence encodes CASSLGQGKLRANVLTF.